A selection of T cell receptor beta chains follows, all from one sample in a study of beta chain features in type 1 diabetes. Clones were sequenced by immunoSEQ multiplex PCR, and TCRdb holds only the in-frame ones, with some missing. The sample yields about 240,000 clones, roughly 30% seen once. The sequenced material came from central memory CD4+ T cells from blood. The source of these receptors is a man aged 30-40 years in good health. CDR3s include the opening cysteine and the closing phenylalanine or tryptophan. Each record gives: CDR3 protein, CDR3 DNA, D gene, J gene, clone size, V gene. A D gene is named only where the DNA matches it firmly. Not all rows give a size; the values are once, few, many and, for expanded clones, a class.

CDR3: CSVGQGPRNTEAFF
DNA: TGCAGCGTTGGCCAGGGGCCTCGGAACACTGAAGCTTTCTTT
D: -
J: TRBJ1-1
size: -
V: TRBV29-1

CDR3: CASSSLAGSSYEQYF
DNA: TGTGCCAGCAGTTCGCTAGCGGGATCTTCCTACGAGCAGTACTTC
D: TRBD2
J: TRBJ2-7
size: -
V: TRBV28

CDR3: CSVTAQGEAKNIQYF
DNA: TGCAGCGTGACGGCCCAGGGGGAAGCCAAAAACATTCAGTACTTC
D: TRBD1
J: TRBJ2-4
size: -
V: TRBV29-1

CDR3: CASSGGLTRTEAFF
DNA: TGTGCCAGCAGCGGGGGACTTACGAGGACTGAAGCTTTCTTT
D: -
J: TRBJ1-1
size: few
V: TRBV11-2

CDR3: CASGPAGGVNQPQHF
DNA: TGTGCCAGTGGCCCGGCCGGGGGTGTTAATCAGCCCCAGCATTTT
D: -
J: TRBJ1-5
size: few
V: TRBV2

CDR3: CASSTGLAGADTQYF
DNA: TGTGCCAGCAGTACAGGGCTAGCGGGAGCAGATACGCAGTATTTT
D: TRBD2
J: TRBJ2-3
size: few
V: TRBV27

CDR3: CASSVGPIRTGELFF
DNA: TGTGCCAGCAGCGTAGGGCCCATTCGGACCGGGGAGCTGTTTTTT
D: -
J: TRBJ2-2
size: few
V: TRBV9

CDR3: CAISPQDAEIRGNEQYF
DNA: TGTGCCATCAGCCCACAGGACGCCGAAATACGCGGTAACGAGCAGTACTTC
D: -
J: TRBJ2-7
size: -
V: TRBV10-3

CDR3: CASSPTQETQYF
DNA: TGCGCCAGCAGCCCGACCCAAGAGACCCAGTACTTC
D: -
J: TRBJ2-5
size: many
V: TRBV4-1

CDR3: CASSRGQNSPLHF
DNA: TGTGCCAGCAGCAGGGGACAGAATTCACCCCTCCACTTT
D: TRBD1
J: TRBJ1-6
size: -
V: TRBV5-6

CDR3: CASSLDSYGYTF
DNA: TGTGCCAGCAGCTTAGATAGCTATGGCTACACCTTC
D: -
J: TRBJ1-2
size: few
V: TRBV7-9

CDR3: CASSSQNQETQYF
DNA: TGTGCCAGCAGCTCACAGAATCAAGAGACCCAGTACTTC
D: -
J: TRBJ2-5
size: -
V: TRBV5-6

CDR3: CASSLAGPYEQYF
DNA: TGTGCCAGCAGCTTAGCGGGACCCTACGAGCAGTACTTC
D: -
J: TRBJ2-7
size: -
V: TRBV7-2

CDR3: CASSLSGQGVHF
DNA: TGTGCCAGCAGCTTATCAGGCCAGGGGGTTCACTTC
D: TRBD1
J: TRBJ2-5
size: -
V: TRBV11-3

CDR3: CASYPGQGELFF
DNA: TGTGCCAGCTACCCGGGACAGGGAGAGCTGTTTTTT
D: TRBD1
J: TRBJ2-2
size: -
V: TRBV18

CDR3: CASSPDSWTNYGYTF
DNA: TGTGCCAGCAGCCCGGACAGCTGGACTAACTATGGCTACACCTTC
D: -
J: TRBJ1-2
size: few
V: TRBV5-5

CDR3: CAIRTGQGIDTQYF
DNA: TGTGCCATCAGGACTGGACAGGGGATAGATACGCAGTATTTT
D: TRBD1
J: TRBJ2-3
size: -
V: TRBV10-3

CDR3: CASGQDSYEQYF
DNA: TGTGCTAGTGGTCAGGACAGTTACGAGCAGTACTTC
D: -
J: TRBJ2-7
size: few
V: TRBV12-5

CDR3: CASSYPGLAGNEQFF
DNA: TGTGCCAGCAGTTACCCTGGACTAGCGGGTAATGAGCAGTTCTTC
D: TRBD2
J: TRBJ2-1
size: few
V: TRBV6-5

CDR3: CASSKAPLANSYEQYF
DNA: TGTGCCAGCAGCAAAGCCCCCCTAGCGAACTCCTACGAGCAGTACTTC
D: -
J: TRBJ2-7
size: few
V: TRBV21-1

CDR3: CSVRAANQPQHF
DNA: TGCAGCGTCCGAGCGGCCAATCAGCCCCAGCATTTT
D: -
J: TRBJ1-5
size: -
V: TRBV29-1

CDR3: CASSLDPSGGYTF
DNA: TGTGCCAGCAGCTTGGACCCCTCGGGGGGCTACACCTTC
D: -
J: TRBJ1-2
size: -
V: TRBV5-4

CDR3: CASSKPTTSWDTQYF
DNA: TGTGCCAGTAGTAAGCCCACAACCTCATGGGATACGCAGTATTTT
D: -
J: TRBJ2-3
size: -
V: TRBV19

CDR3: CAWSVAGTRGSPLHF
DNA: TGTGCCTGGAGTGTAGCAGGGACAAGGGGTTCACCCCTCCACTTT
D: -
J: TRBJ1-6
size: -
V: TRBV30

CDR3: CAWSVLGTANEQYF
DNA: TGTGCCTGGAGTGTACTTGGAACAGCTAACGAGCAGTACTTC
D: -
J: TRBJ2-7
size: few
V: TRBV30

CDR3: CSVFSRTGKDTQYF
DNA: TGCAGCGTTTTTTCGAGGACAGGGAAAGATACGCAGTATTTT
D: TRBD1
J: TRBJ2-3
size: few
V: TRBV29-1

CDR3: CASSLLPTGNTIYF
DNA: TGTGCCAGCAGCTTACTGCCGACAGGAAACACCATATATTTT
D: -
J: TRBJ1-3
size: -
V: TRBV7-2

CDR3: CASSTQGIVAGGPYEQYF
DNA: TGTGCCAGCAGCACACAGGGGATAGTAGCGGGAGGCCCCTACGAGCAGTACTTC
D: TRBD2
J: TRBJ2-7
size: -
V: TRBV7-7

CDR3: CSVLDPANYGYTF
DNA: TGCAGCGTTCTGGACCCAGCTAACTATGGCTACACCTTC
D: -
J: TRBJ1-2
size: -
V: TRBV29-1

CDR3: CASSKSGQFSYNEQFF
DNA: TGTGCCAGCAGCAAATCCGGACAGTTCTCCTACAATGAGCAGTTCTTC
D: -
J: TRBJ2-1
size: -
V: TRBV21-1

CDR3: CSVVPQTTDTQYF
DNA: TGCAGCGTTGTCCCCCAAACCACAGATACGCAGTATTTT
D: -
J: TRBJ2-3
size: -
V: TRBV29-1

CDR3: CAISESAQVYGYTF
DNA: TGTGCCATCAGTGAGTCTGCACAGGTGTATGGCTACACCTTC
D: -
J: TRBJ1-2
size: -
V: TRBV10-3

CDR3: CASSSTSTDTQYF
DNA: TGTGCCAGCAGTTCCACTAGCACAGATACGCAGTATTTT
D: -
J: TRBJ2-3
size: few
V: TRBV6-6

CDR3: CASSKYTAPQETQYF
DNA: TGTGCCAGCAGCAAATATACAGCACCACAAGAGACCCAGTACTTC
D: -
J: TRBJ2-5
size: few
V: TRBV7-2

CDR3: CASSQDLGFTDTQYF
DNA: TGCGCCAGCAGCCAAGATTTGGGCTTCACAGATACGCAGTATTTT
D: -
J: TRBJ2-3
size: -
V: TRBV4-1

CDR3: CASSFGTRQDTQYF
DNA: TGTGCCAGCAGCTTCGGGACACGCCAAGATACGCAGTATTTT
D: -
J: TRBJ2-3
size: -
V: TRBV13

CDR3: CASSMGLAGTQYF
DNA: TGTGCCAGCAGCATGGGACTAGCGGGGACCCAGTACTTC
D: TRBD2
J: TRBJ2-5
size: -
V: TRBV7-2

CDR3: CASSSPAGETDTQYF
DNA: TGTGCCAGCAGCTCCCCAGCGGGGGAAACAGATACGCAGTATTTT
D: TRBD2
J: TRBJ2-3
size: -
V: TRBV5-4

CDR3: CSVGPQETQYF
DNA: TGCAGCGTTGGGCCACAAGAGACCCAGTACTTC
D: -
J: TRBJ2-5
size: -
V: TRBV29-1

CDR3: CSVAPGPDEQFF
DNA: TGCAGCGTTGCGCCAGGTCCCGATGAGCAGTTCTTC
D: -
J: TRBJ2-1
size: -
V: TRBV29-1

CDR3: CAIRPDGWNQPQHF
DNA: TGTGCCATCAGACCAGACGGATGGAATCAGCCCCAGCATTTT
D: -
J: TRBJ1-5
size: few
V: TRBV10-3

CDR3: CASLSQPSRLGHGYTF
DNA: TGTGCCAGCCTGTCGCAACCGAGCCGGTTAGGACATGGCTACACCTTC
D: -
J: TRBJ1-2
size: -
V: TRBV2

CDR3: CAWRVLAGGYNEQFF
DNA: TGTGCCTGGAGGGTGCTAGCGGGAGGGTACAATGAGCAGTTCTTC
D: TRBD2
J: TRBJ2-1
size: -
V: TRBV30

CDR3: CATSFRDELGYTF
DNA: TGTGCCACCTCATTCAGGGACGAGCTTGGCTACACCTTC
D: -
J: TRBJ1-2
size: -
V: TRBV15

CDR3: CASTRDGQETQYF
DNA: TGTGCCAGCACCCGGGACGGTCAAGAGACCCAGTACTTC
D: -
J: TRBJ2-5
size: -
V: TRBV2

CDR3: CAWSVGQRTEAFF
DNA: TGTGCCTGGAGTGTTGGACAGAGAACTGAAGCTTTCTTT
D: -
J: TRBJ1-1
size: -
V: TRBV30

CDR3: CASSLDSPYEQYF
DNA: TGTGCCAGCAGCTTAGACAGCCCCTACGAGCAGTACTTC
D: -
J: TRBJ2-7
size: -
V: TRBV11-2

CDR3: CASRLGQGLGQYF
DNA: TGTGCCAGCAGGCTCGGACAGGGACTGGGGCAGTACTTC
D: TRBD1
J: TRBJ2-7
size: many
V: TRBV6-5

CDR3: CASSLTGGNEQYF
DNA: TGTGCCAGCAGCCTGACAGGGGGGAACGAGCAGTACTTC
D: TRBD1
J: TRBJ2-7
size: -
V: TRBV5-4

CDR3: CASSPPGQSYEQYF
DNA: TGCGCCAGCAGCCCCCCGGGACAATCCTACGAGCAGTACTTC
D: -
J: TRBJ2-7
size: -
V: TRBV5-1

CDR3: CASSRGTEETQYF
DNA: TGTGCCAGCAGCCGTGGGACGGAAGAGACCCAGTACTTC
D: -
J: TRBJ2-5
size: few
V: TRBV7-2

CDR3: CASSQTGGRTQGYTF
DNA: TGTGCCAGCAGCCAGACGGGGGGCAGGACCCAGGGCTACACCTTC
D: -
J: TRBJ1-2
size: few
V: TRBV7-8

CDR3: CASRRWQVNTGELFF
DNA: TGTGCCAGCAGGCGTTGGCAGGTCAACACCGGGGAGCTGTTTTTT
D: -
J: TRBJ2-2
size: -
V: TRBV27

CDR3: CSASRALNTEAFF
DNA: TGCAGCGCAAGCCGGGCCTTGAACACTGAAGCTTTCTTT
D: -
J: TRBJ1-1
size: few
V: TRBV29-1

CDR3: CASRMGPQEKQFF
DNA: TGTGCCAGCAGGATGGGGCCCCAGGAGAAGCAGTTCTTC
D: -
J: TRBJ2-1
size: few
V: TRBV2

CDR3: CAWSQGKYEQYF
DNA: TGTGCCTGGTCACAGGGGAAGTACGAGCAGTACTTC
D: TRBD1
J: TRBJ2-7
size: few
V: TRBV30

CDR3: CASSRQDQYEQYF
DNA: TGTGCCAGCAGCAGACAGGATCAATACGAGCAGTACTTC
D: -
J: TRBJ2-7
size: -
V: TRBV2

CDR3: CASPGGTNYGYTF
DNA: TGTGCCTCCCCGGGGGGAACTAACTATGGCTACACCTTC
D: -
J: TRBJ1-2
size: few
V: TRBV30

CDR3: CASSSTGTGVHEQYF
DNA: TGTGCCAGCAGCTCCACCGGGACAGGGGTCCACGAGCAGTACTTC
D: TRBD1
J: TRBJ2-7
size: many
V: TRBV9